These 29 T cell receptor beta chains were all obtained from the same sample, sequenced in a study of T cell responses to AZD1222 COVID-19 vaccine. Data came from immunoSEQ multiplex PCR; TCRdb stores just in-frame clones and leaves some out. Of 160,000 or so clones listed, 90% to 95% are singletons. The sequences come from peripheral blood, collected 28 days after the second AZD1222 dose. The receptors derive from an adult who received the AZD1222 COVID-19 vaccine.

The chain couples TRBV30 to TRBJ1-5; a weak D match, TRBD1 (5 bases). The CDR3 covers 12 residues. Looked up from germline, CDR1 is GTSNPN and CDR2 is SVGIG (reference sequence). The germline V and J ends were trimmed by 2 bases and 5 bases, with 7 bases remaining between them. This CDR3 is CAWSRGDQPQHF. The CDR3 bases are TGTGCCTGGAGTAGGGGAGATCAGCCCCAGCATTTT.

V gene TRBV24-1 combines with J gene TRBJ1-2, with D tentatively TRBD1 (6 bases). CDR1 and CDR2 (germline): KGHDR, SFDVKD. Trimming pared 9 bases from V and 1 base from J, leaving 8 bases between. This CDR3 region has 12 residues. The CDR3 here is CATEDSNYGYTF. The CDR3 DNA reads TGTGCCACCGAGGACAGTAACTATGGCTACACCTTC.

The gene calls are TRBV7-9 and TRBJ1-4, with D maybe TRBD1 (6 bases). The CDR3 loop spans 16 amino acids. Germline values: CDR1 SEHNR, CDR2 FQNEAQ (reference sequence). Trimming removed 1 base from V and 7 bases from J, with 16 bases in between. CDR3 protein: CASSLVRQGQSEKLFF. CDR3 DNA: TGTGCCAGCAGCTTAGTACGGCAGGGGCAGAGTGAAAAACTGTTTTTT.

This clone was picked up a small number of times. The chain couples TRBV5-5 to TRBJ1-1; a possible D gene is TRBD1 (5 bases). V was shortened by 0 bases and J by 6 bases, with 21 bases between the two germline ends. In germline, CDR1 is SGHKS, CDR2 YYEKEE (reference sequence). The CDR3 loop spans 17 amino acids. CDR3 DNA sequence: TGTGCCAGCAGCTTGGGGCCAGGGTCAGGGTGGTCGGCTGAAGCTTTCTTT. Translating gives CASSLGPGSGWSAEAFF.

In its sample, this clone was seen once. Here the CDR3 DNA reads TGTGCCTGGAAGGACAGCGGGGCCTACAATGAGCAGTTCTTC. Translating gives CAWKDSGAYNEQFF. V and J are TRBV30 and TRBJ2-1; D possibly corresponds to TRBD2 (7 bases). This CDR3 has 14 amino acids. The germline V gene has CDR1 GTSNPN and CDR2 SVGIG (reference sequence). V lost 4 bases and J lost 2, with 12 bases in between.

The rearrangement uses TRBV5-1 and TRBJ1-2; tentatively, D is TRBD1 (5 bases). Germline V gene sequence: CDR1 SGHRS, CDR2 YFSETQ. With 0 bases removed from V and 2 bases from J, the gap between germline ends came to 11 bases. The CDR3 length is 15 residues. CDR3 protein: CASSLGGQGNYGYTF. The CDR3 DNA sequence: TGCGCCAGCAGCTTGGGAGGTCAGGGCAACTATGGCTACACCTTC.

The rearrangement links TRBV10-1 to TRBJ2-7, with D perhaps TRBD1 (6 bases). The germline gives CDR1 WNHNN, CDR2 SYGVQD (reference sequence). V lost 8 bases, J lost 6 bases, and 17 bases lay in between. The CDR3 sequence is 13 residues long. The CDR3 spells CASRDRSSREQYF. The CDR3 nucleotides are TGCGCCAGCCGAGACAGGTCTAGTCGCGAGCAGTACTTC.

The V and J genes are TRBV2 and TRBJ1-1; D call uncertain. Trimming left V 6 bases short and J 2 bases short, with 10 bases between. Germline loops: CDR1 SNHLY, CDR2 FYNNEI. The CDR3 is 13 amino acids. The CDR3 DNA is TGTGCCAGCAGAGAGGACGGAAACACTGAAGCTTTCTTT. Amino acids: CASREDGNTEAFF.

The V call is TRBV23-1, the J call TRBJ2-7, with 14 bases fitting TRBD2. Being an ORF, TRBV23-1 has a function that is uncertain. After removal of 3 bases from V and 3 bases from J, the junction contained 1 base not matched to a gene. The CDR3 is 15 residues long. CDR3 DNA sequence: TGCGCCAGCAGTCACGGGACTAGCGGGAGCTACGAGCAGTACTTC. Its translation is CASSHGTSGSYEQYF.

This sequence joins TRBV7-3 and TRBJ2-1; D perhaps matches TRBD2 (5 bases). Trimming took off 5 bases at V and 0 bases at J, with 17 bases between the two ends. Germline V gives CDR1 SGHTA, CDR2 FQGTGA. The CDR3 contains 17 residues. The CDR3 is CASSPQGPGSSYNEQFF. Written as DNA, the CDR3 is TGTGCCAGCAGCCCCCAAGGGCCGGGATCCTCCTACAATGAGCAGTTCTTC.

The chain couples TRBV19 to TRBJ1-5; a possible D gene is TRBD1 (6 bases). This CDR3 is built from 12 residues. Germline CDR1 is LNHDA and CDR2 is SQIVND (reference sequence). The V end was cut by 5 bases, the J end by 5 bases, with 7 bases between. The CDR3 is CASSPGDQPQHF. The CDR3 DNA follows: TGTGCCAGTAGTCCAGGGGATCAGCCCCAGCATTTT.

The chain recombines TRBV4-2 with TRBJ2-1; 8 bases are a match to TRBD1. Germline V gene sequence: CDR1 LGHNA, CDR2 YNFKEQ. This CDR3 region has 17 residues. V dropped 1 base and J dropped 1; count of bases not matched to a gene: 6. The CDR3 reads CASSQGGRDRSYNEQFF. In nucleotides, the CDR3 is TGTGCCAGCAGCCAAGGGGGCCGGGACAGGTCCTACAATGAGCAGTTCTTC.

The chain carries TRBV5-8 and TRBJ1-1; a possible D gene is TRBD1 (5 bases). Germline CDR1 reads SGHTS; CDR2 reads YDEGEE. The CDR3 runs to 14 residues. V was clipped by 0 bases and J by 6 bases, with 12 bases between them. In nucleotides, the CDR3 is TGTGCCAGCAGCTTGGTCGACAGATTTCCTGAAGCTTTCTTT. It codes for CASSLVDRFPEAFF.

The chain joins TRBV9 to TRBJ2-7; no clear D. This CDR3 region has 11 residues. Germline V gives CDR1 SGDLS, CDR2 YYNGEE. Trimming cost V 4 bases and J 0 bases, with 2 bases left between them. The CDR3 reads CASSNSYEQYF. CDR3 coding DNA: TGTGCCAGCAGCAACTCCTACGAGCAGTACTTC.

The chain couples TRBV5-4 to TRBJ2-7; 11 bases line up with TRBD2. V was pared by 4 bases and J by 1 base, with 7 bases of the junction left unmatched. The germline V gene has CDR1 SGHNT and CDR2 YYREEE (reference sequence). CDR3 length equals 16 residues. The CDR3 loop reads CASSPPASGGSYEQYF. The CDR3 DNA sequence: TGTGCCAGCAGCCCCCCAGCTAGCGGGGGGTCCTACGAGCAGTACTTC.

The table lists this clone with a few counts. The rearrangement joins TRBV5-5 to TRBJ1-6; D is uncertain. V shed 4 bases and J shed 0 bases, with 14 bases lying between them. The germline V gene encodes CDR1 SGHKS and CDR2 YYEKEE (reference sequence). The CDR3 covers 17 residues. CDR3 nucleotides: TGTGCCAGCAGCCCTCTGGACGGACGCTCCTATAATTCACCCCTCCACTTT. This gives the protein CASSPLDGRSYNSPLHF.

The chain combines TRBV27 with TRBJ1-2; maybe TRBD1 (6 bases). This CDR3 region has 12 residues. Germline CDR1 and CDR2: MNHEY and SMNVEV (reference sequence). Trimming took 5 bases from V and 7 from J, leaving 11 bases between them. Written as DNA, the CDR3 is TGTGCCAGCAGTGGTCAGGGGATTGGCTACACCTTC. As protein: CASSGQGIGYTF.

This rearrangement joins TRBV19 to TRBJ1-5; the D is unclear. This CDR3 is 14 amino acids long. Germline-derived CDR1 and CDR2 are LNHDA and SQIVND (reference sequence). Trimming left V 3 bases short and J 0 bases short, with 6 bases between. In DNA, the CDR3 is TGTGCCAGTAGTATGGTCGCTAGCAATCAGCCCCAGCATTTT. Its protein is CASSMVASNQPQHF.

V usage is TRBV30 and J usage is TRBJ1-1; D is unresolved. The germline CDR1 and CDR2 sequences are GTSNPN and SVGIG (reference sequence). CDR3 size: 12 residues. V lost 7 bases, J lost 3 bases, and 12 bases lay in between. DNA for the CDR3: TGTGCCTACACCCGAGGGTACACTGAAGCTTTCTTT. It yields the protein CAYTRGYTEAFF.

This clone appeared once. V gene TRBV7-9 combines with J gene TRBJ1-2; 7 positions agree with TRBD1. The germline V gene encodes CDR1 SEHNR and CDR2 FQNEAQ (reference sequence). The J segment lost 6 bases and the V segment lost 5 bases, leaving 6 bases of the junction unmatched. There are 13 residues in the CDR3. In DNA form, the CDR3 reads TGTGCCAGCAGCCACGGGACAGCCAATGGCTACACCTTC. It codes for CASSHGTANGYTF.

This clone was detected once. V and J are TRBV11-2 and TRBJ2-2; the D is unclear. Germline loops: CDR1 SGHAT, CDR2 FQNNGV. This CDR3 contains 16 residues. V was trimmed by 4 bases and J by 3 bases, leaving 15 bases between them. This CDR3 reads CASSSRRGDDTGELFF. As DNA, the CDR3 is TGTGCCAGCAGCTCCAGACGAGGTGATGACACCGGGGAGCTGTTTTTT.

The chain uses TRBV7-8 and TRBJ2-3; 7 bases map to TRBD2. Germline assignment: CDR1 SGHVS and CDR2 FQNEAQ. The V and J ends lost 7 bases and 5 bases, in that order; junction bases with no gene match: 6. CDR3 size: 13 residues. CDR3 coding DNA: TGTGCCAGCACCTGGGGGGGGTTAGATACGCAGTATTTT. Encoded protein: CASTWGGLDTQYF.

The chain combines TRBV4-2 with TRBJ1-5; D is perhaps TRBD1 (5 bases). The ends were cut back, 5 bases at V and 7 bases at J, with 15 bases in the middle. From germline, CDR1 is LGHNA and CDR2 YNFKEQ. This CDR3 region has 14 residues. CDR3: CASSTGGSGQPQHF. The CDR3 DNA is TGTGCCAGCAGCACGGGGGGGAGTGGGCAGCCCCAGCATTTT.

The V gene is TRBV29-1, the J gene TRBJ2-2; 7 nucleotides line up with TRBD1. Germline trimming cut 7 bases from V and 6 bases from J; bases unmatched to any gene: 2. CDR1 SQVTM and CDR2 ANQGSEA come from the germline V gene. This CDR3 has 11 residues. The CDR3 region is CSGGGPGELFF. In nucleotides, the CDR3 is TGCAGCGGAGGGGGCCCCGGGGAGCTGTTTTTT.

The rearrangement links TRBV10-3 to TRBJ2-1; D is possibly TRBD1 or TRBD2 (5 bases each). From germline, CDR1 is ENHRY and CDR2 SYGVKD. The V gene lost 3 bases and the J gene lost 7 bases, with 13 bases spanning the gap. The CDR3 spans 14 residues. CDR3 loop: CAISDPRGLNEQFF. The CDR3 DNA reads as TGTGCCATCAGTGATCCTCGGGGCTTAAATGAGCAGTTCTTC.

This CDR3 reads CASSQGGHWGPNYGYTF. DNA of the CDR3: TGTGCCAGCAGCCAAGGAGGTCACTGGGGGCCTAACTATGGCTACACCTTC. The V gene is TRBV3-1 (or the pseudogene TRBV3-2), the J gene TRBJ1-2, with a possible D match to TRBD1 (6 bases). V was clipped by 1 base and J by 0 bases, with 15 bases between them. Per the germline V gene, CDR1 is LGHDT and CDR2 is YNNKEL (reference sequence). This CDR3 region has 17 residues.

The chain uses TRBV30 and TRBJ1-2; D ambiguous. Germline CDR1 reads GTSNPN; CDR2 reads SVGIG (reference sequence). Between the trimmed V and J ends, which lost 0 bases and 7 bases, there was a span of 12 bases. The CDR3 is 13 amino acids. The CDR3 reads CAWSVTRSSGYTF. The CDR3 DNA reads as TGTGCCTGGAGTGTGACAAGATCTAGTGGCTACACCTTC.

This chain joins TRBV4-1 and TRBJ1-5, with D unclear. In germline, CDR1 is MGHRA, CDR2 YSYEKL. The CDR3 consists of 17 residues. Trimming removed 4 bases at V and 3 bases at J, with 19 bases between. CDR3 nucleotide sequence: TGCGCCAGCAGCCCAGACCGCCTCGGGCAGTACAATCAGCCCCAGCATTTT. It yields the protein CASSPDRLGQYNQPQHF.

The rearrangement uses TRBV2 and TRBJ2-3; D gene unclear. With 0 bases removed from V and 7 bases from J, the gap between germline ends came to 5 bases. The CDR3 is made up of 12 amino acids. The V gene's germline CDR1 is SNHLY and CDR2 FYNNEI. The CDR3 sequence is CASSEATHTQYF. In DNA form, the CDR3 reads TGTGCCAGCAGTGAAGCTACCCATACGCAGTATTTT.